This TCR beta chain originates from a study of T cell responses to AZD1222 COVID-19 vaccine. The assay was immunoSEQ multiplex PCR, and TCRdb's table has in-frame clones only and misses some. The table includes roughly 180,000 clones, about 90% detected once. Germline loops: CDR1 GTSNPN, CDR2 SVGIG (reference sequence). This CDR3 has 14 amino acids. V dropped 3 bases and J dropped 10 bases, with 21 bases sitting between them. This TCR came from an adult who received the AZD1222 COVID-19 vaccine. The sequencing here drew on peripheral blood, taken 28 days after the second AZD1222 dose. The genes are TRBV30 and TRBJ1-1; tentative D call: TRBD1 (6 bases). CDR3 sequence (DNA): TGTGCCTGGAGCGCACGCACAGGGAGGTCACGAGCTTTCTTT. This codes for CAWSARTGRSRAFF.